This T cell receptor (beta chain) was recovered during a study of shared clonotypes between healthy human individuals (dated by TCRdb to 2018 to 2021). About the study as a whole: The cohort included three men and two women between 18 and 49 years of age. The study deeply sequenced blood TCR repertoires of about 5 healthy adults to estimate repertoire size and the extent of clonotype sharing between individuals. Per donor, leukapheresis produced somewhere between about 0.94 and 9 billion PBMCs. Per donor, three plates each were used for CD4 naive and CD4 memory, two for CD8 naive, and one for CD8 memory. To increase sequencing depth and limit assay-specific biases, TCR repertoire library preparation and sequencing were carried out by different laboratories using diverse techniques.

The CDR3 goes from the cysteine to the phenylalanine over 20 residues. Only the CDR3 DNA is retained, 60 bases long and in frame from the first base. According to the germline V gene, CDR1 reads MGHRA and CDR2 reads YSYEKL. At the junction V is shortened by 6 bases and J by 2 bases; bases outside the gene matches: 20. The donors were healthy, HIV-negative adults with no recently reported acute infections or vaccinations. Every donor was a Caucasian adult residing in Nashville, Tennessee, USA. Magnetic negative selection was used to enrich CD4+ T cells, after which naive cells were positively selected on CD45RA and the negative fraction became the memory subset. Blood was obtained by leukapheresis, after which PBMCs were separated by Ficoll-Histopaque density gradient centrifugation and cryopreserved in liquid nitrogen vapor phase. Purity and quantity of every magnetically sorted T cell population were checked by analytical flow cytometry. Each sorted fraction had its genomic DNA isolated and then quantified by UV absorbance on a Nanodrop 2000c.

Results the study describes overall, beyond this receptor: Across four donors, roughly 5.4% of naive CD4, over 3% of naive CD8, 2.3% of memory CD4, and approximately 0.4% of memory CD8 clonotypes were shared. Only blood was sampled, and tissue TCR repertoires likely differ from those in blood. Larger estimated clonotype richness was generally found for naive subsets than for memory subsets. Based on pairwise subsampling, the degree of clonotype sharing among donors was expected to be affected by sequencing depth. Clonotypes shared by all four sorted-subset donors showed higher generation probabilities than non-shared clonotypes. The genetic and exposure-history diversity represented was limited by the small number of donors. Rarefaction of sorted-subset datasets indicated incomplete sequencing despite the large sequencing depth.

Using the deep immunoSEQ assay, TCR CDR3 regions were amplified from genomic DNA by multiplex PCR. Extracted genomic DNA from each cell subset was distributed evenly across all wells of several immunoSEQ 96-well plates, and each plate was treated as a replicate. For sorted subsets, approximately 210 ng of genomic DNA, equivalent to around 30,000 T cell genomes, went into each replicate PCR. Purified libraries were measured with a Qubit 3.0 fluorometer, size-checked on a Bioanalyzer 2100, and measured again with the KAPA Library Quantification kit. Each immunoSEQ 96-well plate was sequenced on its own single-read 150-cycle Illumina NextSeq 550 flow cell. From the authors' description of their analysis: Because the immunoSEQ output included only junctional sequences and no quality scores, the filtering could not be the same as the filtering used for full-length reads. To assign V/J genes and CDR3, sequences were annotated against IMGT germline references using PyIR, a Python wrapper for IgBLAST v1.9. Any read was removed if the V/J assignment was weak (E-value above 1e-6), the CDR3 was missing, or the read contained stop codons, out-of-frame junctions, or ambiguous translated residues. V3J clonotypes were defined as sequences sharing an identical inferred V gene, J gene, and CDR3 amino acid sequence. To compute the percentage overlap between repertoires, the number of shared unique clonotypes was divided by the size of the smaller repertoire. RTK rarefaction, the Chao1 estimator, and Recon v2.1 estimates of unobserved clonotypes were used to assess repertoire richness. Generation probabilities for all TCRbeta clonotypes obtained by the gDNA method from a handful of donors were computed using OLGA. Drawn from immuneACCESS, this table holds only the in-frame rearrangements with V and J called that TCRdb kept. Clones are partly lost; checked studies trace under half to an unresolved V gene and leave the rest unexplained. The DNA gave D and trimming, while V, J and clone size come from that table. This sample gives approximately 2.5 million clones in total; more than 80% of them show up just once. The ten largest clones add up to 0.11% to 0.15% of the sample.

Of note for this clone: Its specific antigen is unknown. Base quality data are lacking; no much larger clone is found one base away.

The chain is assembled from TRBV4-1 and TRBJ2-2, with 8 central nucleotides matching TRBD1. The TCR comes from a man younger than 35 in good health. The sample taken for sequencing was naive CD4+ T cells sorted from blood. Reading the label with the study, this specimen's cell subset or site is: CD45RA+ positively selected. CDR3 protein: CASRQKGVDRGELNTGELFF. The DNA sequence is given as TGCGCCAGCAGACAAAAGGGAGTCGACAGGGGCGAACTAAACACCGGGGAGCTGTTTTTT.